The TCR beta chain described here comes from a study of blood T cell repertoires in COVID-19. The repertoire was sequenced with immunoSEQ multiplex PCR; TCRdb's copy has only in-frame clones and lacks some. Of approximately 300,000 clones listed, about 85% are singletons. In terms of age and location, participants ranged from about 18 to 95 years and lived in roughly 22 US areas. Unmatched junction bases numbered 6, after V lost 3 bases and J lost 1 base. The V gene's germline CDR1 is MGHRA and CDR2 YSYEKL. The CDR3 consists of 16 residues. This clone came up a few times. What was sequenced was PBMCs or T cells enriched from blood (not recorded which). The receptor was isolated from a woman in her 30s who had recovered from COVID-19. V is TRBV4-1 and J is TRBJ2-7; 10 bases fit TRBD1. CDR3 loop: CASSQAPGQGSYEQYF. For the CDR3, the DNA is TGCGCCAGCAGCCAGGCGCCGGGACAGGGGTCCTACGAGCAGTACTTC.